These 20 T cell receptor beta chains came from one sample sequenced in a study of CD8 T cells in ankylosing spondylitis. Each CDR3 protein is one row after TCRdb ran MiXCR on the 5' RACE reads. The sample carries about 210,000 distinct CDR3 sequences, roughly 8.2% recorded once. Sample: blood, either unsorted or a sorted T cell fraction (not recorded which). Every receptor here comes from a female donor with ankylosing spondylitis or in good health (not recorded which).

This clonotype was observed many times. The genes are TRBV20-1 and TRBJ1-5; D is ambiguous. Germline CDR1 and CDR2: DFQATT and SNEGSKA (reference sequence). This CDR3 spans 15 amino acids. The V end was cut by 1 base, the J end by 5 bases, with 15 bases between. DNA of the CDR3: TGCAGTGCTAGAGTTGGGCGGGAGGATGATCAGCCCCAGCATTTT. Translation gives CSARVGREDDQPQHF.

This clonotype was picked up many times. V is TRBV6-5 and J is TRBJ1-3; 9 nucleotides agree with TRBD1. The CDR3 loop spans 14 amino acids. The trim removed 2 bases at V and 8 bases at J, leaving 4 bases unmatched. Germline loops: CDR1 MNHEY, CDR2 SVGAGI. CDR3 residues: CASSYRRTGDTIYF. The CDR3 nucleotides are TGTGCCAGCAGTTACCGACGGACAGGGGACACCATATATTTT.

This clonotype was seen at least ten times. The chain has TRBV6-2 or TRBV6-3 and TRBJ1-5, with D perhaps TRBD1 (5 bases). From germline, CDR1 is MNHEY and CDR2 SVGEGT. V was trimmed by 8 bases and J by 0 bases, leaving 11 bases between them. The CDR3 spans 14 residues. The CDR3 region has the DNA TGTGCCAGCGGGAACAGGCCTAGCAATCAGCCCCAGCATTTT. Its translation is CASGNRPSNQPQHF.

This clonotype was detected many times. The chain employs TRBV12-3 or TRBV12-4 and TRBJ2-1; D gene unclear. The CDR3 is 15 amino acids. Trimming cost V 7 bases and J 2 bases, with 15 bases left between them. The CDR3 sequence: CASTLGSPPYNEQFF. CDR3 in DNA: TGTGCCAGCACTTTGGGGTCCCCCCCCTACAATGAGCAGTTCTTC.

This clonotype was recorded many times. The CDR3 nucleotides read TGTGCCAGCAGTTTGGGGCGGAATGAGCAGTTCTTC. Encoded protein: CASSLGRNEQFF. The rearrangement joins TRBV12-3 or TRBV12-4 to TRBJ2-1; TRBD1 might be the D (5 bases). The ends were cut back, 3 bases at V and 7 bases at J, with 7 bases in the middle. The CDR3 loop spans 12 amino acids.

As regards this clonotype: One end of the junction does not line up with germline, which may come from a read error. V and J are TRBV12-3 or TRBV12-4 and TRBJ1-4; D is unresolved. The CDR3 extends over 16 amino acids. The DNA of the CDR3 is TGTGCCAGCAGCTCCTCCAGGACCGGAACTAATGAAACACTGTTTTTT. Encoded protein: CASSSSRTGTNETLFF.

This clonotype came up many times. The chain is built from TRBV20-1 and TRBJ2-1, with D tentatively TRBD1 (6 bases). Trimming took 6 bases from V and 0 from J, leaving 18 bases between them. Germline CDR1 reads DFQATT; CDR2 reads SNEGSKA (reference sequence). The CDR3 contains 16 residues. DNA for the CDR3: TGCAGTGCGCAGAGGGGGTCGGTGGGCTCCTACAATGAGCAGTTCTTC. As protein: CSAQRGSVGSYNEQFF.

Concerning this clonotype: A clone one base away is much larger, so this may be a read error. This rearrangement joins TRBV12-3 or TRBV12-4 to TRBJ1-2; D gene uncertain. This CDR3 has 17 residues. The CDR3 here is CASSLNPGGTFNCGYTF. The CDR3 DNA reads TGTGCCAGCAGTTTAAACCCAGGTGGCACCTTTAACTGTGGCTACACCTTC.

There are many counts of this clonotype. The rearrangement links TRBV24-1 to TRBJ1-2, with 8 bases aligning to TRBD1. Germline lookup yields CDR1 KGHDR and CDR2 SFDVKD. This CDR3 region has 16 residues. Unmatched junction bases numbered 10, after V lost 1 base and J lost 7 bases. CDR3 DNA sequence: TGTGCCACCAGTGATTTTACCGGGACAGGAATTACTGGCTACACCTTC. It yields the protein CATSDFTGTGITGYTF.

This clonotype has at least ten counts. Written as DNA, the CDR3 is TGCGCCAGCAGCCAAGATAGCGGGAGAGAGACCCAGTACTTC. Translation: CASSQDSGRETQYF. V and J are TRBV4-3 and TRBJ2-5; 9 nucleotides agree with TRBD2. Germline V gene sequence: CDR1 LGHNA, CDR2 YSLEER. There are 14 residues in the CDR3. After removal of 0 bases from V and 4 bases from J, the junction contained 0 bases not matched to a gene.

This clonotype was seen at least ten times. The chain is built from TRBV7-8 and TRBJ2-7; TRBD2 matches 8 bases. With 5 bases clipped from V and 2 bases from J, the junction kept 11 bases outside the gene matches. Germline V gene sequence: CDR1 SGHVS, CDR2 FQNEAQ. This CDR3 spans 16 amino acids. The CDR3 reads CASSPSWTSRAYEQYF. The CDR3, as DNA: TGTGCCAGCAGCCCCTCCTGGACTAGCCGAGCCTACGAGCAGTACTTC. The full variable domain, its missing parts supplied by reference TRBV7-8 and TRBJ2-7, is GAGVSQSPRYKVAKRGQDVALRCDPISGHVSLFWYQQALGQGPEFLTYFQNEAQLDKSGLPSDRFFAERPEGSVSTLKIQRTQQEDSAVYLCASSPSWTSRAYEQYFGPGTRLTVT.

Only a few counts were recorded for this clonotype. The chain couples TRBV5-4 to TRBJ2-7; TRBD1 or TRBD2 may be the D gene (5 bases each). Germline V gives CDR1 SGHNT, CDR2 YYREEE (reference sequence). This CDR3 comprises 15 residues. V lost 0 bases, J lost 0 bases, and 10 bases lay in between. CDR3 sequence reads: CASSLGAGASYEQYF. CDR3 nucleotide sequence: TGTGCCAGCAGCTTGGGGGCCGGGGCCTCCTACGAGCAGTACTTC. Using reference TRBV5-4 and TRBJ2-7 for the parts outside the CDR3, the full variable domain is ETGVTQSPTHLIKTRGQQVTLRCSSQSGHNTVSWYQQALGQGPQFIFQYYREEENGRGNFPPRFSGLQFPNYSSELNVNALELDDSALYLCASSLGAGASYEQYFGPGTRLTVT.

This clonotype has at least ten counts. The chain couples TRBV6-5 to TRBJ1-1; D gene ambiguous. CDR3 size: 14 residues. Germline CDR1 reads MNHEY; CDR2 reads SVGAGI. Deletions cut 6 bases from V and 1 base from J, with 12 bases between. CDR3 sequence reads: CASSQLRENTEAFF. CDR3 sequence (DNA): TGTGCCAGCAGCCAACTTAGGGAGAACACTGAAGCTTTCTTT.

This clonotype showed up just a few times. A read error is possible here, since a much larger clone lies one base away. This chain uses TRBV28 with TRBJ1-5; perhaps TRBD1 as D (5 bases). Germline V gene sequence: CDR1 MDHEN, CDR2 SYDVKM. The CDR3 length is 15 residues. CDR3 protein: CASSPRGPLNHPQHF. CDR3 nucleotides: TGTGCCAGCAGTCCCCGGGGACCGTTGAATCATCCCCAGCATTTT.

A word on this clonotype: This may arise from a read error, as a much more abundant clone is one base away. CDR3 protein: CAGSLQGRDEQYF. The CDR3 DNA follows: TGTGCCGGCAGCTTACAGGGGCGCGACGAGCAGTACTTC. J is TRBJ2-7 and V is TRBV7-9; 7 nucleotides match TRBD1. CDR3 length: 13 residues. Germline V CDR1 and CDR2: SEHNR, FQNEAQ (reference sequence).

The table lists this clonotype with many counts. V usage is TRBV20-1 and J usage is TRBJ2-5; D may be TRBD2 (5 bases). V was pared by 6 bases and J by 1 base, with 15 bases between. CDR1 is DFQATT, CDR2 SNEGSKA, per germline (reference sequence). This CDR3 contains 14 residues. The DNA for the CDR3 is TGCAGTGCCAGGACCGGGCGGGTCCAAGAGACCCAGTACTTC. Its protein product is CSARTGRVQETQYF.

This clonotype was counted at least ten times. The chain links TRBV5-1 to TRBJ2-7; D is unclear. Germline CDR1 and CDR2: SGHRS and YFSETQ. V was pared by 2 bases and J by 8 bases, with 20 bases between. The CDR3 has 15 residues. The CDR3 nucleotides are TGCGCCAGCAGCTTAGGCCGGTACAGTGGATACAAGCAGTACTTC. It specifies CASSLGRYSGYKQYF. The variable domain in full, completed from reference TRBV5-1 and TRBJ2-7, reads KAGVTQTPRYLIKTRGQQVTLSCSPISGHRSVSWYQQTPGQGLQFLFEYFSETQRNKGNFPGRFSGRQFSNSRSEMNVSTLELGDSALYLCASSLGRYSGYKQYFGPGTRLTVT.

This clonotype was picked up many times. The CDR3 protein is CSARRGGAYNEQFF. In DNA form, the CDR3 reads TGCAGTGCTAGACGAGGAGGGGCCTACAATGAGCAGTTCTTC. This chain uses TRBV20-1 with TRBJ2-1; D is possibly TRBD2 (6 bases). This CDR3 region has 14 residues. Trimming took 2 bases from V and 2 from J, leaving 10 bases between them. Per germline, CDR1 DFQATT and CDR2 SNEGSKA (reference sequence).

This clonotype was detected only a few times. The CDR3 loop is CASSFLLSGNEKLFF. For the CDR3, the DNA is TGTGCCAGCAGCTTCTTACTATCCGGTAATGAAAAACTGTTTTTT. This rearrangement joins TRBV7-9 to TRBJ1-4, with D uncertain. The V gene lost 3 bases and the J gene lost 4 bases, with 12 bases spanning the gap. The CDR3 has 15 residues. Germline CDR1 reads SEHNR; CDR2 reads FQNEAQ (reference sequence).

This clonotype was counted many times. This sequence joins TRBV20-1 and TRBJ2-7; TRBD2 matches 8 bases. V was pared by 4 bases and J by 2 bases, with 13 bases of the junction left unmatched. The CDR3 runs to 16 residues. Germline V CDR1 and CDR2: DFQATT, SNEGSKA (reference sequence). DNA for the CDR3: TGCAGTGCTAACCCCCAAAGCGGGAGCCTAACCTACGAGCAGTACTTC. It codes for CSANPQSGSLTYEQYF.